The sample holds a few counts of the clone carrying this T cell receptor beta chain. The antigen is undetermined. RNA transcripts yielded amplified TCR beta CDR3 regions. A set of HTBI primers served as the primers for a first-round RT-PCR of the TCR CDR3. TCRdb used MiXCR to reprocess the multiplex PCR reads, holding one entry per CDR3 protein. Counted here are some 690,000 distinct CDR3 sequences, 15% to 20% occurring once; the ten biggest clones make up roughly a sixth. The data stem from a study of T cells in Graves' hyperthyroidism and ophthalmopathy. Thyroid ultrasound and orbital computed tomography, with clinical symptoms and serum thyroxine and TRAb, informed diagnoses. The germline gives CDR1 MNHNS, CDR2 SASEGT. The CDR3 spans 16 residues. V lost 4 bases to trimming and J lost 4 bases; unmatched junction nucleotides: 4. Overall study results and limits: Most thyroid clonotypes that were expanded above 0.001 also turned up in blood.

Sequencing input: blood. The chain is built from TRBV6-1 and TRBJ2-1; TRBD2 matches 13 bases. The receptor comes from a middle-aged man with Graves' hyperthyroidism. Here the CDR3 DNA reads TGTGCCAGCAGTGGCCGACTAGCGGGAGGATACAATGAGCAGTTCTTC. Translating gives CASSGRLAGGYNEQFF.